A single sample is the source of the 29 T cell receptor beta chains below, sequenced in a study of cytomegalovirus exposure and HLA in healthy donors. Use of 60 Vbeta and 13 Jbeta primers characterized the PCR. Repertoires were generated with immunoSEQ multiplex PCR, while TCRdb's copy carries only in-frame clones and drops some. The profile shows 150,000 to 200,000 clones, about three quarters of them singletons. Sequenced: PBMCs. All receptors derive from a middle-aged man in good health and CMV-seropositive.

The table lists this clone with a count of one. The V and J genes are TRBV9 and TRBJ2-7; possible D gene TRBD2, 5 bases. The V end lost 0 bases, the J end lost 6 bases, and 16 bases lay between the germline ends. Germline CDR1 is SGDLS and CDR2 is YYNGEE. This CDR3 is built from 15 residues. The CDR3: CASSVGPASGFEQYF. In nucleotides, the CDR3 is TGTGCCAGCAGCGTAGGGCCGGCCTCGGGGTTCGAGCAGTACTTC.

V and J are TRBV7-9 and TRBJ1-3, with no clear D. The length of the CDR3 is 13 residues. V shed 11 bases and J shed 5 bases, with 16 bases lying between them. The germline gives CDR1 SEHNR, CDR2 FQNEAQ (reference sequence). CDR3 amino acids: CASALADRNTIYF. CDR3 in DNA: TGTGCCTCTGCTTTAGCGGATCGAAACACCATATATTTT.

The chain links TRBV11-2 to TRBJ2-3; TRBD2 matches 7 bases. Germline assignment: CDR1 SGHAT and CDR2 FQNNGV. The CDR3 consists of 15 residues. V lost 5 bases, J lost 6 bases, and 11 bases stayed unmatched. The CDR3 DNA reads TGTGCCAGCAGCGACTGGTGGGAGGGCCACGATACGCAGTATTTT. Residues: CASSDWWEGHDTQYF.

The V call is TRBV4-2, the J call TRBJ2-1, with 7 nucleotides matching TRBD2. The CDR3 covers 18 residues. CDR1 and CDR2 from the germline V gene are LGHNA and YNFKEQ. The V and J ends lost 0 bases and 0 bases, in that order; junction bases with no gene match: 8. The chain's CDR3 is CASSQEWEGFFSYNEQFF. As DNA, the CDR3 is TGTGCCAGCAGCCAAGAGTGGGAGGGCTTCTTCTCCTACAATGAGCAGTTCTTC.

This chain joins TRBV25-1 and TRBJ2-2, with 7 nucleotides matching TRBD1. Trimming took 1 base from V and 6 from J; bases not matched to a gene: 8. The CDR3 length is 16 residues. CDR1 is MGHDK and CDR2 is SYGVNS in the germline V gene. The CDR3 DNA reads TGTGCCAGCAGTGAATGGGGGAGACAGGGTTCCGGGGAGCTGTTTTTT. Its protein product is CASSEWGRQGSGELFF.

This clone was detected a few times. The gene calls are TRBV7-9 and TRBJ1-1, with D possibly TRBD1 on 5 matching bases. V lost 5 bases and J lost 4, with 11 bases in between. Looked up from germline, CDR1 is SEHNR and CDR2 is FQNEAQ (reference sequence). The CDR3 runs to 13 residues. The CDR3: CASSLFQGTEAFF. CDR3 DNA sequence: TGTGCCAGCAGCCTATTCCAGGGCACTGAAGCTTTCTTT.

This chain links TRBV30 with TRBJ1-4; D call uncertain. V lost 3 bases to trimming and J lost 4 bases, with 9 bases between them. In germline, CDR1 is GTSNPN, CDR2 SVGIG (reference sequence). CDR3 length equals 13 residues. CDR3 sequence reads: CAWSPGSNEKLFF. CDR3 in DNA: TGTGCCTGGAGCCCCGGGAGTAATGAAAAACTGTTTTTT.

The chain employs TRBV7-9 and TRBJ1-2; D remains ambiguous. V gave up 3 bases and J gave up 8 bases, with 13 bases separating them. The CDR3 extends over 13 amino acids. From germline, CDR1 is SEHNR and CDR2 FQNEAQ (reference sequence). The CDR3 DNA reads TGTGCCAGCAGCTTCGCGAGGACGGGAGGCTACACCTTC. It specifies CASSFARTGGYTF.

J is TRBJ2-5 and V is TRBV5-1, with TRBD1 matching 9 bases. Germline values: CDR1 SGHRS, CDR2 YFSETQ. V trimming: 0 bases; J trimming: 1 base; junction bases outside the gene matches: 1. The CDR3 length is 15 residues. CDR3 coding DNA: TGCGCCAGCAGCTTGGACAGGGGGCCCCAAGAGACCCAGTACTTC. Translating it yields CASSLDRGPQETQYF.

The CDR3 DNA sequence: TGTGCCAGCAGCTCGCGGACTAGCGCTTCCTACGAGCAGTACTTC. Translating gives CASSSRTSASYEQYF. V gene TRBV7-2 combines with J gene TRBJ2-5; 9 positions agree with TRBD2. The end of the DNA is better explained by TRBJ2-7, so the J call may be wrong. Germline V gives CDR1 SGHTA, CDR2 FQGNSA. The CDR3 has 15 amino acids.

The rearrangement links TRBV11-2 to TRBJ2-4; no reliable D call. CDR3 length equals 17 residues. The V gene lost 2 bases and the J gene lost 0 bases, with 14 bases spanning the gap. Germline CDR1 is SGHAT and CDR2 is FQNNGV. CDR3 region: CASSLRGGVLAKNIQYF. CDR3 in DNA: TGTGCCAGCAGCTTAAGAGGTGGAGTCCTAGCCAAAAACATTCAGTACTTC.

This clone was observed a handful of times. CDR3 DNA: TGTGCCAGCAGGGGGCCCGTTACCTACGAGCAGTACTTC. This encodes CASRGPVTYEQYF. This sequence joins TRBV28 and TRBJ2-7, with D possibly TRBD1 on 5 matching bases. V was pared by 6 bases and J by 2 bases, with 11 bases between. The CDR3 contains 13 residues. Germline assignment: CDR1 MDHEN and CDR2 SYDVKM.

The table lists this clone with a count of one. The chain combines TRBV30 with TRBJ1-3; no clear D gene. Germline V gene lookup returns CDR1 GTSNPN and CDR2 SVGIG (reference sequence). The length of the CDR3 is 13 residues. Trimming took off 4 bases at V and 5 bases at J, with 12 bases between the two ends. The CDR3 nucleotides are TGTGCCTGGACTCGGGATTCTCGAAACACCATATATTTT. Its translation is CAWTRDSRNTIYF. Together with reference TRBV30 and TRBJ1-3, the CDR3 gives the full variable domain: SQTIHQWPATLVQPVGSPLSLECTVEGTSNPNLYWYRQAAGRGLQLLFYSVGIGQISSEVPQNLSASRPQDRQFILSSKKLLLSDSGFYLCAWTRDSRNTIYFGEGSWLTVV.

The J gene is TRBJ2-2, the V gene TRBV11-3, with D tentatively TRBD2 (6 bases). The V end was cut by 2 bases, the J end by 1 base, with 14 bases between. This CDR3 is 17 amino acids long. Germline lookup yields CDR1 SGHNT and CDR2 YENEEA. The DNA of the CDR3 is TGTGCCAGCAGCTTATCTTACGGGACTGAGAACACCGGGGAGCTGTTTTTT. Protein: CASSLSYGTENTGELFF.

The rearrangement joins TRBV2 to TRBJ2-7, with D possibly matching TRBD1 (6 bases). Germline CDR1 and CDR2: SNHLY and FYNNEI. V lost 2 bases and J lost 6, with 17 bases in between. The CDR3 extends over 15 amino acids. The CDR3 DNA sequence: TGTGCCAGCAGTGAAAGGGGGACGAATCTCGCCGAGCAGTACTTC. Its protein product is CASSERGTNLAEQYF.

The rearrangement links TRBV18 to TRBJ1-1, with 10 bases identical to TRBD1. V was pared by 0 bases and J by 4 bases, with 5 bases of the junction left unmatched. The CDR3 is 16 amino acids. Germline values: CDR1 KGHSH, CDR2 LQKENI. The CDR3 DNA sequence: TGTGCCAGCTCACCACCCCCGGGACAGGGGCGCACTGAAGCTTTCTTT. This encodes CASSPPPGQGRTEAFF.

The rearrangement links TRBV5-5 to TRBJ2-6; a possible D gene is TRBD2 (5 bases). Germline V gives CDR1 SGHKS, CDR2 YYEKEE (reference sequence). The CDR3 spans 18 residues. The V end was cut by 4 bases, the J end by 0 bases, with 17 bases between. The CDR3 reads CASSAASDFHSGANVLTF. In DNA form, the CDR3 reads TGTGCCAGCAGCGCGGCCTCGGACTTCCACTCTGGGGCCAACGTCCTGACTTTC.

The genes are TRBV29-1 and TRBJ2-5; 8 positions match TRBD2. The J call may be wrong; the DNA end is better matched by TRBJ2-7. CDR1 SQVTM and CDR2 ANQGSEA come from the germline V gene. This CDR3 spans 11 amino acids. Here the CDR3 DNA reads TGCAGTTTCCGGGGGGGATACGAGCAGTACTTC. It is translated as CSFRGGYEQYF.

The gene calls are TRBV11-2 and TRBJ2-7, with TRBD1 identical over 7 bases. This CDR3 contains 14 residues. V lost 1 base and J lost 3; bases outside the gene matches: 3. The V gene's germline CDR1 is SGHAT and CDR2 FQNNGV. CDR3 DNA sequence: TGTGCCAGCAGCTTAGGACAGGGCGGCTACGAGCAGTACTTC. Translated: CASSLGQGGYEQYF.

V and J are TRBV20-1 and TRBJ2-3; D uncertain. There are 11 residues in the CDR3. The germline V gene encodes CDR1 DFQATT and CDR2 SNEGSKA (reference sequence). V dropped 4 bases and J dropped 2 bases, with 4 bases sitting between them. The CDR3 DNA follows: TGCAGTGCTACCCTCACAGATACGCAGTATTTT. This sequence encodes CSATLTDTQYF.

The rearrangement links TRBV27 to TRBJ2-1; 9 bases line up with TRBD2. The V and J ends lost 2 bases and 6 bases, in that order; junction bases with no gene match: 5. CDR1 is MNHEY and CDR2 is SMNVEV in the germline V gene (reference sequence). The CDR3 contains 15 residues. This CDR3 reads CASSLRLAGINEQFF. CDR3 bases: TGTGCCAGCAGTTTAAGGCTAGCGGGGATCAATGAGCAGTTCTTC.

This clone turned up a few times. The rearrangement joins TRBV28 to TRBJ2-1; TRBD2 matches at 7 bases. V lost 6 bases, J lost 9 bases, and 2 bases stayed unmatched. The CDR3 has 11 residues. The germline gives CDR1 MDHEN, CDR2 SYDVKM. The CDR3 coding sequence is TGTGCCAGCAGGGGCGGGGGTGAGCAGTTCTTC. Amino acid sequence: CASRGGGEQFF.

The chain couples TRBV6-1 to TRBJ2-1, with 10 nucleotides matching TRBD2. The trim removed 2 bases at V and 6 bases at J, leaving 4 bases unmatched. Germline V CDR1 and CDR2: MNHNS, SASEGT. The CDR3 is made up of 15 amino acids. In DNA, the CDR3 is TGTGCCAGCAGTGAAAAAGCGGGAGGGCCCAATGAGCAGTTCTTC. Translated, it gives CASSEKAGGPNEQFF.

The rearrangement links TRBV9 to TRBJ2-1, with D tentatively TRBD1 (5 bases). Germline V gene lookup returns CDR1 SGDLS and CDR2 YYNGEE. The CDR3 sequence is 14 residues long. Trimming shortened V by 1 base and J by 2 bases, and 7 bases separated the two germline ends. The CDR3 nucleotides read TGTGCCAGCAGCGTACAGGGTACCTACAATGAGCAGTTCTTC. Amino acids: CASSVQGTYNEQFF.

The chain couples TRBV2 to TRBJ2-2, with 7 bases matching TRBD1. The CDR3 is 14 residues long. Germline V CDR1 and CDR2: SNHLY, FYNNEI. The V segment lost 7 bases and the J segment 4 bases; nucleotides outside the gene matches: 6. CDR3 in amino acids: CASIQGRLTGELFF. The CDR3 coding sequence is TGTGCCAGCATACAGGGGCGGCTCACCGGGGAGCTGTTTTTT.

A few counts support this clone. The chain has TRBV20-1 and TRBJ1-5, with a weak D call TRBD1 (5 bases). Trimming pared 0 bases from V and 11 bases from J, leaving 8 bases between. Germline V CDR1 and CDR2: DFQATT, SNEGSKA (reference sequence). The CDR3 is made up of 11 amino acids. For the CDR3, the DNA is TGCAGTGCTAGAGATCGGGGGGCCCAGCATTTT. It specifies CSARDRGAQHF.

J is TRBJ1-1 and V is TRBV18; 9 positions match TRBD1. This CDR3 contains 18 residues. CDR1 KGHSH and CDR2 LQKENI come from the germline V gene. Trimming cost V 3 bases and J 0 bases; bases outside gene matches: 11. The CDR3 DNA reads TGTGCCAGCTCACCGGCAGCCGGGACAGGGACCATGAACACTGAAGCTTTCTTT. This sequence encodes CASSPAAGTGTMNTEAFF. The whole variable domain, remainder taken from reference TRBV18 and TRBJ1-1, is NAGVMQNPRHLVRRRGQEARLRCSPMKGHSHVYWYRQLPEEGLKFMVYLQKENIIDESGMPKERFSAEFPKEGPSILRIQQVVRGDSAAYFCASSPAAGTGTMNTEAFFGQGTRLTVV.

In its sample, this clone was seen a few times. This chain joins TRBV6-6 and TRBJ2-3; D is ambiguous. Germline values: CDR1 MNHNY, CDR2 SVGAGI (reference sequence). The V gene lost 7 bases and the J gene lost 0 bases, with 8 bases spanning the gap. This CDR3 comprises 13 residues. The CDR3 here is CASTPPSTDTQYF. CDR3 in DNA: TGTGCCAGCACCCCCCCGAGCACAGATACGCAGTATTTT.

The chain employs TRBV9 and TRBJ1-4; D not resolved. The V end lost 2 bases, the J end lost 0 bases, and 8 bases lay between the germline ends. Germline V lookup: CDR1 SGDLS, CDR2 YYNGEE. CDR3 size: 15 residues. The CDR3 loop is CASSVSFTTNEKLFF. CDR3 sequence (DNA): TGTGCCAGCAGCGTTTCCTTTACAACTAATGAAAAACTGTTTTTT.